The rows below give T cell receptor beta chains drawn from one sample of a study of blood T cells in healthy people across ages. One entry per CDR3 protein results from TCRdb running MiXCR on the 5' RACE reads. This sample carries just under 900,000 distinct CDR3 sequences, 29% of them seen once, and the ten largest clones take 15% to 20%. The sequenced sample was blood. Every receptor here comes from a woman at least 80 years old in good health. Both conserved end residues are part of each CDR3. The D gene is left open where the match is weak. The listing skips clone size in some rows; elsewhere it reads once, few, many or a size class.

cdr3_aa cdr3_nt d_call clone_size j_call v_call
CASSGRQGAGEQFF TGTGCCAGCAGCGGAAGACAGGGGGCTGGTGAGCAGTTCTTC TRBD1 - TRBJ2-1 TRBV7-2
CASSLETPRLDPYGYTF TGTGCCAGCAGCTTAGAGACTCCCAGGTTGGACCCCTATGGCTACACCTTC - - TRBJ1-2 TRBV7-9
CASSYSKGVLGTQYF TGTGCCAGCAGTTACTCGAAGGGGGTCCTCGGGACCCAGTACTTC - many TRBJ2-5 TRBV6-2/TRBV6-3
CASKKTGAPLQYF TGTGCCAGCAAAAAAACAGGAGCGCCCCTGCAGTACTTC - - TRBJ2-5 TRBV27
CSARDPNLRYNEQFF TGCAGTGCTAGAGATCCCAATTTGAGATACAATGAGCAGTTCTTC - many TRBJ2-1 TRBV20-1
CASSLRGLANEKLFF TGCGCCAGCAGCTTGAGGGGTTTGGCTAATGAAAAACTGTTTTTT - - TRBJ1-4 TRBV5-1
CASSLTVPGRDEAFF TGCGCCAGCAGTCTAACGGTTCCAGGGCGTGATGAAGCTTTCTTT - few TRBJ1-1 TRBV5-1
CASSSLAGNTGELFF TGCGCCAGCAGCTCTTTAGCGGGGAACACCGGGGAGCTGTTTTTT TRBD2 - TRBJ2-2 TRBV5-1
CASSLPGSGGDTQYF TGCGCCAGCAGCTTACCGGGGTCGGGGGGCGATACGCAGTATTTT - many TRBJ2-3 TRBV5-1
CASSSYRVNEKLFF TGTGCCAGCAGCTCTTACAGGGTTAATGAAAAACTGTTTTTT - many TRBJ1-4 TRBV7-2
CSASRDRANYEQYF TGCAGTGCTAGCCGGGACAGGGCGAACTACGAGCAGTACTTC TRBD1 many TRBJ2-7 TRBV20-1
CASGGDRGYVGYGYTF TGTGCCAGCGGAGGGGACAGGGGCTATGTGGGGTATGGCTACACCTTC TRBD1 few TRBJ1-2 TRBV28
CAISEDGTAITYEQYF TGTGCCATCAGTGAAGACGGGACAGCAATCACCTACGAGCAGTACTTC TRBD1 many TRBJ2-7 TRBV10-3
CSARDSQGYNSPLHF TGCAGTGCTAGAGATTCCCAGGGTTATAATTCACCCCTCCACTTT - many TRBJ1-6 TRBV20-1
CASGNRGPPYEQYF TGTGCCAGCGGCAACAGGGGCCCCCCCTACGAGCAGTACTTC TRBD1 many TRBJ2-7 TRBV27
CAISESGGNEQFF TGTGCCATCAGTGAGTCAGGGGGCAATGAGCAGTTCTTC - many TRBJ2-1 TRBV10-3
CASSLEDHSPLHF TGTGCCAGCAGTTTGGAAGACCATTCACCCCTCCACTTT - few TRBJ1-6 TRBV12-3/TRBV12-4
CASTSPGQKNEKLFF TGTGCCAGCACAAGCCCGGGACAGAAGAATGAAAAACTGTTTTTT TRBD1 - TRBJ1-4 TRBV2
CASSLDGTGSTDTQYF TGTGCCAGCAGCTTGGACGGGACAGGGAGCACAGATACGCAGTATTTT TRBD1 many TRBJ2-3 TRBV7-2
CASNPGFASTDTQYF TGTGCCAGCAACCCGGGGTTCGCTAGCACAGATACGCAGTATTTT - many TRBJ2-3 TRBV6-5
CASSSTAGAGANVLTF TGTGCCAGCAGCTCTACTGCAGGGGCTGGGGCCAACGTCCTGACTTTC - many TRBJ2-6 TRBV7-9
CASSGTGTANSPLHF TGTGCCAGCAGCGGGACCGGGACGGCTAATTCACCCCTCCACTTT - many TRBJ1-6 TRBV7-9
CASSLDWGTEAFF TGTGCCAGCAGCTTGGACTGGGGAACTGAAGCTTTCTTT - many TRBJ1-1 TRBV7-9
CASSYKGDSTF TGTGCCAGCAGTTATAAGGGAGATAGCACCTTC - many TRBJ1-2 TRBV6-5
CASESLADLKKFTDTQYF TGCGCCAGCGAGAGTCTAGCGGACCTAAAAAAGTTCACAGATACGCAGTATTTT TRBD2 few TRBJ2-3 TRBV10-2
CASSARLAGDTDTQYF TGTGCCAGCAGCGCCCGACTAGCGGGGGACACAGATACGCAGTATTTT TRBD2 many TRBJ2-3 TRBV11-2
CASSPSAGGGSTDTQYF TGTGCCAGCAGTCCCTCGGCGGGGGGTGGTAGCACAGATACGCAGTATTTT TRBD2 many TRBJ2-3 TRBV28
CASSLGRYRGLLETQYF TGTGCCAGCAGCTTAGGCCGCTACAGGGGTCTGTTGGAGACCCAGTACTTC TRBD1 many TRBJ2-5 TRBV12-3/TRBV12-4
CASSQVSGLWGRQYF TGTGCCAGCAGCCAAGTCTCGGGACTCTGGGGCAGGCAGTATTTT - many TRBJ2-3 TRBV14
CASRRGLAGLGEQFF TGTGCCAGCAGAAGGGGACTAGCGGGGCTTGGTGAGCAGTTCTTC TRBD2 - TRBJ2-1 TRBV11-2
CASSQVVSGTEAFF TGTGCCAGCAGCCAAGTAGTTAGTGGCACTGAAGCTTTCTTT - - TRBJ1-1 TRBV3-1
CASSPAGPSRQETQYF TGTGCCAGCAGCCCGGCAGGACCAAGTAGACAAGAGACCCAGTACTTC - - TRBJ2-5 TRBV13
CATSVGSGTYNEQFF TGTGCCACCAGTGTGGGTAGCGGCACCTACAATGAGCAGTTCTTC - many TRBJ2-1 TRBV24-1
CSVEDTGGPNYNEQYF TGCAGCGTTGAGGATACAGGGGGCCCAAATTACAATGAGCAGTACTTC TRBD1 - TRBJ2-5 TRBV29-1
CASSEYSSYNSPLHF TGTGCCAGCAGTGAATACAGTTCCTATAATTCACCCCTCCACTTT - many TRBJ1-6 TRBV25-1
CASSLVAGGTDTQYF TGTGCCAGCAGCTTAGTTGCGGGGGGTACAGATACGCAGTATTTT TRBD2 many TRBJ2-3 TRBV7-2
CSAIGGYYNEQFF TGCAGTGCTATCGGGGGATACTACAATGAGCAGTTCTTC - many TRBJ2-1 TRBV20-1
CASSSRRGEEGYTF TGTGCCAGCAGCTCCCGACGGGGGGAAGAGGGCTACACCTTC - - TRBJ1-2 TRBV7-2
CASSVGVRTDTQYF TGTGCCAGCAGCGTAGGGGTTAGGACAGATACGCAGTATTTT - - TRBJ2-3 TRBV5-4
CASSYPPDSPLHF TGTGCCAGCAGTTACCCCCCGGATTCACCCCTCCACTTT - many TRBJ1-6 TRBV6-2/TRBV6-3
CASSFSEVRGYEQYF TGTGCCAGCAGCTTTTCTGAGGTTAGGGGCTACGAGCAGTACTTC - - TRBJ2-7 TRBV11-2
CASSCPGTGSGYTF TGTGCCAGCAGTTGTCCCGGGACGGGGAGCGGCTACACCTTC - few TRBJ1-2 TRBV6-9
CASSFGLAGGDGELFF TGTGCCAGCAGTTTCGGACTAGCGGGAGGGGACGGGGAGCTGTTTTTT TRBD2 - TRBJ2-2 TRBV28
CSVPRLGQGIYGELFF TGCAGTGTGCCCCGCCTAGGGCAGGGAATTTACGGGGAGCTGTTTTTT - many TRBJ2-2 TRBV20-1
CASSFTGVGEQFF TGTGCCAGCAGCTTTACAGGGGTTGGTGAGCAGTTCTTC TRBD1 many TRBJ2-1 TRBV11-2
CASSGGVNTEAFF TGTGCCAGCAGCGGAGGTGTAAACACTGAAGCTTTCTTT - many TRBJ1-1 TRBV11-2
CASSQPGGGFYSNQPQHF TGTGCCAGCAGCCAACCTGGGGGGGGTTTTTATAGCAATCAGCCCCAGCATTTT - few TRBJ1-5 TRBV7-8
CASSLSPGQGIKTQYF TGTGCCAGCAGTTTATCTCCGGGACAGGGGATAAAGACCCAGTACTTC TRBD1 many TRBJ2-5 TRBV27
CASRWTGGQAGELFF TGTGCCAGCAGGTGGACAGGGGGACAGGCCGGGGAGCTGTTTTTT TRBD1 - TRBJ2-2 TRBV6-2/TRBV6-3
CASTLSRQDYGYTF TGCGCCAGCACCCTATCGAGGCAGGACTATGGCTACACCTTC - many TRBJ1-2 TRBV4-1
CASSVASRVTGNTIYF TGTGCCAGCAGCGTAGCTAGCAGGGTGACTGGAAACACCATATATTTT - - TRBJ1-3 TRBV9
CASSLSGVTGANVLTF TGTGCCAGCAGTTTAAGCGGGGTAACTGGGGCCAACGTCCTGACTTTC TRBD2 many TRBJ2-6 TRBV27
CASSLDGQQETQYF TGTGCCAGCAGCTTGGACGGGCAGCAAGAGACCCAGTACTTC - many TRBJ2-5 TRBV5-5
CAMAGDRGASYNEQFF TGTGCCATGGCCGGCGATAGGGGGGCCTCCTACAATGAGCAGTTCTTC - many TRBJ2-1 TRBV10-3
CASSLGGESRETQYF TGTGCCAGCAGTTTAGGGGGGGAATCGCGAGAGACCCAGTACTTC TRBD2 many TRBJ2-5 TRBV27
CASSSQVRTSGGAREQFF TGTGCCAGCAGCTCCCAGGTCCGGACTAGCGGGGGGGCCAGAGAGCAGTTCTTC TRBD2 - TRBJ2-1 TRBV11-2
CASSLLGRRLTDTQYF TGCGCCAGCAGCTTGTTGGGCAGGCGACTCACAGATACGCAGTATTTT - many TRBJ2-3 TRBV5-1